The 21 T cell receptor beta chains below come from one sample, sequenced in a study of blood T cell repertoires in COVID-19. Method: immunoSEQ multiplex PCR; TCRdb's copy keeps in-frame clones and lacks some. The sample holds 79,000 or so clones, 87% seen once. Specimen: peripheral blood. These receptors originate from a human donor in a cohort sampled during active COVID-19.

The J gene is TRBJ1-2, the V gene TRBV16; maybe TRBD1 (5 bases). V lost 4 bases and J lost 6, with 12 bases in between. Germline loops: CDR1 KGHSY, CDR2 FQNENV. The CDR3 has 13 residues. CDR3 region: CASSPTATNGYTF. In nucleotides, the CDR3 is TGTGCCAGCAGCCCGACAGCAACCAATGGCTACACCTTC.

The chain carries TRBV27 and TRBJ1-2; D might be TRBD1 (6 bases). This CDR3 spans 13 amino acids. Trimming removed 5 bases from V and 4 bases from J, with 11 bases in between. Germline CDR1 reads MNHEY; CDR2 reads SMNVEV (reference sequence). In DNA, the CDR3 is TGTGCCAGCAGTCCCGGGGACATCTATGGCTACACCTTC. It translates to CASSPGDIYGYTF.

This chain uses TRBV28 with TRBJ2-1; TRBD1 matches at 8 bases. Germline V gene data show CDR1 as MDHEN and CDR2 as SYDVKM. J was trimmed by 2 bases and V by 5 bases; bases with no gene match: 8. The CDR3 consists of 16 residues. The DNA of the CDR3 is TGTGCCAGCAGTCCAGCAACAGGGGGAACCTACAATGAGCAGTTCTTC. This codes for CASSPATGGTYNEQFF.

The CDR3 DNA reads as TGTGCCAGTCGTCGGACTCAGGAGGGCAATGAGCAGTTCTTC. Protein product: CASRRTQEGNEQFF. This chain links TRBV6-5 with TRBJ2-1, with a weak D call TRBD2 (6 bases). CDR3 length equals 14 residues. Trimming pared 9 bases from V and 6 bases from J, leaving 18 bases between. Germline V gene lookup returns CDR1 MNHEY and CDR2 SVGAGI.

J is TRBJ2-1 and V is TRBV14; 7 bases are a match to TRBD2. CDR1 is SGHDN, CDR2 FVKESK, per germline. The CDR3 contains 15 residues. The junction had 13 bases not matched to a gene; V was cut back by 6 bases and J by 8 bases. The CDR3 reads CASSRSGTPPYEQFF. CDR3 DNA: TGTGCCAGCAGTCGCAGCGGGACCCCCCCCTATGAGCAGTTCTTC.

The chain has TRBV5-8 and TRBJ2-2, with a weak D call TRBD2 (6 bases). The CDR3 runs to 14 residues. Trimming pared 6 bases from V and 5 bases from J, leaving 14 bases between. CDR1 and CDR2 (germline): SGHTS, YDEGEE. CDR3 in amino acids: CASTFSLATGELFF. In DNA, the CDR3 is TGTGCCAGCACGTTTTCCCTAGCGACCGGGGAGCTGTTTTTT.

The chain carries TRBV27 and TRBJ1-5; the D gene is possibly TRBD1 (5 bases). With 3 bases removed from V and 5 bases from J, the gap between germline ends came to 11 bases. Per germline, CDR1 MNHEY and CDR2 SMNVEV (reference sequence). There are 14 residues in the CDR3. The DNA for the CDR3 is TGTGCCAGCAGTTTCCTGGGGGGGGATCAGCCCCAGCATTTT. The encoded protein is CASSFLGGDQPQHF.

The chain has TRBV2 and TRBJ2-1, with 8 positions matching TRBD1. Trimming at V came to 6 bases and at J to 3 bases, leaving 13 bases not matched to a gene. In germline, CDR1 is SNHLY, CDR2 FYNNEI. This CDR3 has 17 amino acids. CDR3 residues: CASSPPWGQDLYNEQFF. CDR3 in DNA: TGTGCCAGCAGCCCTCCTTGGGGACAGGACCTCTACAATGAGCAGTTCTTC.

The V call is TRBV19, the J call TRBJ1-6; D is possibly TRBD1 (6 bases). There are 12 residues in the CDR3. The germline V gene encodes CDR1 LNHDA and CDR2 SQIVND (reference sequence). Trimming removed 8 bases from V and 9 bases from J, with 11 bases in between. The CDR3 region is CASARGGSPLHF. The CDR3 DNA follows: TGTGCCAGTGCCAGAGGGGGTTCACCCCTCCACTTT. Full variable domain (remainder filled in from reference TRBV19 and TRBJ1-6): DGGITQSPKYLFRKEGQNVTLSCEQNLNHDAMYWYRQDPGQGLRLIYYSQIVNDFQKGDIAEGYSVSREKKESFPLTVTSAQKNPTAFYLCASARGGSPLHFGNGTRLTVT.

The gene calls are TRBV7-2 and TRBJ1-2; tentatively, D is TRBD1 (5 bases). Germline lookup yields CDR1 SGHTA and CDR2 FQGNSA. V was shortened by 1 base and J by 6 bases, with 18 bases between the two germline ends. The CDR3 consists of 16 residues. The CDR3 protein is CASSLGGWASGNGYTF. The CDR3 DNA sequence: TGTGCCAGCAGCTTAGGGGGCTGGGCTTCAGGGAATGGCTACACCTTC.

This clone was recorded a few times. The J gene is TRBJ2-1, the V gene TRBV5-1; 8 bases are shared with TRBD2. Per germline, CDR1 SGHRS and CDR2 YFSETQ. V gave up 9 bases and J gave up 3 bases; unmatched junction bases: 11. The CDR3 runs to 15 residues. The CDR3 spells CATAGGGTNYNEQFF. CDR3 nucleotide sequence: TGCGCCACGGCGGGGGGAGGGACTAACTACAATGAGCAGTTCTTC.

The CDR3 loop reads CASSLDLGAGYTF. Here the CDR3 DNA reads TGTGCCAGCAGCTTGGATTTAGGGGCAGGCTACACCTTC. The chain combines TRBV5-6 with TRBJ1-2; perhaps TRBD1 as D (5 bases). The CDR3 covers 13 residues. The germline V and J ends were trimmed by 0 bases and 8 bases, with 11 bases remaining between them. Germline CDR1 SGHDT, CDR2 YYEEEE.

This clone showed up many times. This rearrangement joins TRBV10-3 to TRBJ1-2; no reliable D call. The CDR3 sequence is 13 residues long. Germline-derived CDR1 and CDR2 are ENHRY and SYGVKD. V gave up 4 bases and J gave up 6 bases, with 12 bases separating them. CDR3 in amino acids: CAISGQERHGYTF. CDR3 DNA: TGTGCCATCAGTGGGCAAGAGAGGCATGGCTACACCTTC.

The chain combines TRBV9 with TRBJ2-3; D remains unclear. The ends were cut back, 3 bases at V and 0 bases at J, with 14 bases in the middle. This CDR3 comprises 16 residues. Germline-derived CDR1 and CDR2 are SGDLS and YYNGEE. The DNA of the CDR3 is TGTGCCAGCAGCGGACAAGAGTCAGCTAGCACAGATACGCAGTATTTT. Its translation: CASSGQESASTDTQYF. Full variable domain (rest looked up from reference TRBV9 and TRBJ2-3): DSGVTQTPKHLITATGQRVTLRCSPRSGDLSVYWYQQSLDQGLQFLIQYYNGEERAKGNILERFSAQQFPDLHSELNLSSLELGDSALYFCASSGQESASTDTQYFGPGTRLTVL.

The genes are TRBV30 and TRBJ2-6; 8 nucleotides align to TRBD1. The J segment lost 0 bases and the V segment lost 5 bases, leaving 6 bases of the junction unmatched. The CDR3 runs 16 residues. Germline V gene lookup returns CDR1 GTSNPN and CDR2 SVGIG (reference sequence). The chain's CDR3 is CAWADRVSSGANVLTF. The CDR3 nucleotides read TGTGCCTGGGCGGACAGGGTCAGCTCTGGGGCCAACGTCCTGACTTTC.

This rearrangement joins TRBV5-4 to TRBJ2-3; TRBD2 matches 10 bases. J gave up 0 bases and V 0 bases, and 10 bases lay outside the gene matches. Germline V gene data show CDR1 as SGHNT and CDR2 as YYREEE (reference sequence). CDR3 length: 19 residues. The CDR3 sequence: CASSLVVLAGPTSTDTQYF. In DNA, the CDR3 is TGTGCCAGCAGCTTGGTGGTACTAGCGGGACCGACTAGCACAGATACGCAGTATTTT.

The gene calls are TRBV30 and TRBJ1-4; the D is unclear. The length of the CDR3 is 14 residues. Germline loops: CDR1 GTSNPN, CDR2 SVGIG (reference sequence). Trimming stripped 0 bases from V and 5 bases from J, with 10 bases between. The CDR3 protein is CAWSVGGPNEKLFF. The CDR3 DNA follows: TGTGCCTGGAGTGTAGGAGGGCCAAATGAAAAACTGTTTTTT.

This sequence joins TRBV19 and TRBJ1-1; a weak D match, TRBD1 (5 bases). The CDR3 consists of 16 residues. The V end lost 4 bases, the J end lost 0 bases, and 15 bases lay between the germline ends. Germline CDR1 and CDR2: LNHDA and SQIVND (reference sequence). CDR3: CASSTGGRGMNTEAFF. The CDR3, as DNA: TGTGCCAGTAGTACTGGGGGGAGGGGCATGAACACTGAAGCTTTCTTT.

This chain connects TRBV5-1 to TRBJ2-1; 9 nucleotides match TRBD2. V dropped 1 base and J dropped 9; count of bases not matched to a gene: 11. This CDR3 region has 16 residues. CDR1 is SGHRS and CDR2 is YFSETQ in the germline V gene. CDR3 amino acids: CASSLNPSGRLTEQFF. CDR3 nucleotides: TGCGCCAGCAGCTTGAACCCCAGCGGGAGGTTAACTGAGCAGTTCTTC.

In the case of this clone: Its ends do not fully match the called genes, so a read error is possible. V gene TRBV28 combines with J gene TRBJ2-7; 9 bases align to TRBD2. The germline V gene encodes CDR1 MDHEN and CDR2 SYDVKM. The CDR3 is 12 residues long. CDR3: CASSPYSGSSSF. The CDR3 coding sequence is TGTGCCAGCAGTCCCTATAGCGGGAGCTCATCCTTC.

The CDR3 loop is CASSLEAGGYGYTF. DNA for the CDR3: TGCGCCAGCAGCTTGGAGGCGGGGGGCTATGGCTACACCTTC. The chain joins TRBV5-1 to TRBJ1-2; TRBD1 might be the D (5 bases). The germline V gene has CDR1 SGHRS and CDR2 YFSETQ. Trimming left V 0 bases short and J 4 bases short, with 10 bases between. This CDR3 region has 14 residues.